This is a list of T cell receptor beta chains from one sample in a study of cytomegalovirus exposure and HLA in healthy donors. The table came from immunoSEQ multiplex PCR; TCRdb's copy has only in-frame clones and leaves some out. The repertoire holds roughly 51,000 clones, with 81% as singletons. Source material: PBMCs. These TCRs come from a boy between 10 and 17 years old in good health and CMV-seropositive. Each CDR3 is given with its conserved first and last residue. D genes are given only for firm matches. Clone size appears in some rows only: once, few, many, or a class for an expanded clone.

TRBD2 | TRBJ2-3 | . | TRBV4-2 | CASSQDWTSGGDTQYF | TGTGCCAGCAGCCAAGATTGGACTAGCGGGGGAGATACGCAGTATTTT
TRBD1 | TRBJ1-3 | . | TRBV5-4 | CASGLDRVVNTIYF | TGTGCCAGCGGACTTGACAGGGTGGTAAACACCATATATTTT
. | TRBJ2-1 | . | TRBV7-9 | CASPAGNEQFF | TGTGCCAGCCCGGCGGGCAATGAGCAGTTCTTC
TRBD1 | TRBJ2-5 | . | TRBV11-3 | CASSFGAGDSVQETQYF | TGTGCCAGCAGCTTTGGGGCCGGGGACAGCGTCCAAGAGACCCAGTACTTC
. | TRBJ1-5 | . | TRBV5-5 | CASSSGVGPQHF | TGTGCCAGCTCCTCAGGGGTAGGGCCCCAGCATTTT
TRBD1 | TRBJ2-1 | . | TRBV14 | CASSQDVGTGLYNEQFF | TGTGCCAGCAGCCAAGATGTCGGGACAGGGCTCTACAATGAGCAGTTCTTC
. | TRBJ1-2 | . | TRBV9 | CASSGTNNYGYTF | TGTGCCAGCAGCGGGACAAATAACTATGGCTACACCTTC
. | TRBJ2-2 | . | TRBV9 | CASSPVPTGELFF | TGTGCCAGCAGCCCAGTACCGACCGGGGAGCTGTTTTTT
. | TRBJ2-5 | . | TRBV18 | CASSPRQGSQETQYF | TGTGCCAGCTCACCACGTCAGGGGTCCCAAGAGACCCAGTACTTC
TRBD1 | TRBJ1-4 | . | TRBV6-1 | CASSPETDRGLFF | TGTGCCAGCAGTCCTGAAACGGACAGGGGACTGTTTTTT
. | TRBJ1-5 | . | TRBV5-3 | CASRRTNQPQHF | TGTGCCAGCCGGAGGACTAATCAGCCCCAGCATTTT
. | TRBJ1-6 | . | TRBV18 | CASSPREVKSPLHF | TGTGCCAGCTCACCCAGGGAGGTTAAATCACCCCTCCACTTT
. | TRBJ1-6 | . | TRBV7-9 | CSMARTENSPLHF | TGTTCCATGGCCAGGACAGAAAATTCACCCCTCCACTTT
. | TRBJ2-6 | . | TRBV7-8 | CASSGFQAEANVLTF | TGTGCCAGCAGCGGTTTTCAGGCTGAGGCCAACGTCCTGACTTTC
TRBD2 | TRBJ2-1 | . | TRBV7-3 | CASSFGYGEGYEQFF | TGTGCCAGCAGCTTTGGATACGGGGAGGGGTATGAGCAGTTCTTC
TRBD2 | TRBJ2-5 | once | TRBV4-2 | CASSQVSGGAYQETQYF | TGTGCCAGCAGCCAAGTTAGCGGGGGGGCGTACCAAGAGACCCAGTACTTC
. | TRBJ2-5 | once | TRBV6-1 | CASSRGGETQYF | TGTGCCAGCAGCAGGGGAGGGGAGACCCAGTACTTC
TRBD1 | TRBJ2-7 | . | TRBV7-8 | CASSRTGEQYF | TGTGCCAGCAGCAGGACAGGGGAGCAGTACTTC
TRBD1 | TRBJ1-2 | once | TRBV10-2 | CASSPGTGSYGYTF | TGCGCCAGCAGTCCAGGGACAGGGAGCTATGGCTACACCTTC
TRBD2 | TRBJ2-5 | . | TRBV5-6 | CASSLEERGGQETQYF | TGTGCCAGCAGCTTGGAAGAGCGGGGGGGACAAGAGACCCAGTACTTC
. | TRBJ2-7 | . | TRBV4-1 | CASSQSPDLSYEQYF | TGCGCCAGCAGCCAATCCCCGGACTTGTCCTACGAGCAGTACTTC
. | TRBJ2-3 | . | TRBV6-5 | CASSSIDTQYF | TGTGCCAGCAGTAGCATAGATACGCAGTATTTT
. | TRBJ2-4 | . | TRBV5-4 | CASSSGGAKNIQYF | TGTGCCAGCAGCTCCGGGGGAGCCAAAAACATTCAGTACTTC
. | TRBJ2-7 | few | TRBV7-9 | CASSLHSYEQYF | TGTGCCAGCAGCTTACACAGCTACGAGCAGTACTTC
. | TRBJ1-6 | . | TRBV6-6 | CASSYSVAFPPLHF | TGTGCCAGCAGTTACTCGGTTGCGTTTCCCCCCCTCCACTTT
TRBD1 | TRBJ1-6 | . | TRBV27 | CASSLWDRGNSPLHF | TGTGCCAGCAGTTTATGGGACAGGGGGAATTCACCCCTCCACTTT
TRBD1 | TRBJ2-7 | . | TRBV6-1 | CASSEPWDSNSYEQYF | TGTGCCAGCAGTGAGCCCTGGGACAGTAACTCCTACGAGCAGTACTTC
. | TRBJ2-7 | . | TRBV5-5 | CASSLPGTYEQYF | TGTGCCAGCAGCCTCCCCGGGACCTACGAGCAGTACTTC
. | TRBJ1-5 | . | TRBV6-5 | CASSYTTGQPQHF | TGTGCCAGCAGTTACACAACAGGTCAGCCCCAGCATTTT
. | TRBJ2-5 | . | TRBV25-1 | CASSEYLFKTAQETQYF | TGTGCCAGCAGTGAATACCTTTTTAAGACAGCTCAAGAGACCCAGTACTTC
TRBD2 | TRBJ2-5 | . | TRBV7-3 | CASSPAGAGEETQYF | TGTGCCAGCAGCCCCGCCGGGGCGGGGGAAGAGACCCAGTACTTC
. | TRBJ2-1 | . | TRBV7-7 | CASSSVVGGPYNEQFF | TGTGCTAGCAGCTCGGTAGTGGGGGGGCCCTACAATGAGCAGTTCTTC
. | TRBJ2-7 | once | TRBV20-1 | CSVGGYYEQYF | TGCAGTGTGGGCGGGTACTACGAGCAGTACTTC
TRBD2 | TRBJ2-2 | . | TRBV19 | CASSIFGGGTGELFF | TGTGCCAGTAGTATTTTCGGGGGGGGGACCGGGGAGCTGTTTTTT
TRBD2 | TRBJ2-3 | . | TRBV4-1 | CASSQEGGGIHTDTQYF | TGCGCCAGCAGCCAAGAAGGCGGGGGGATACACACAGATACGCAGTATTTT
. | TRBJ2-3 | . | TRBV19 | CASSTRDRLAYF | TGTGCCAGTAGTACCAGGGATCGTTTGGCGTATTTT
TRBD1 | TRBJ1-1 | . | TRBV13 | CASSPKISLTGEEPAFF | TGTGCCAGCAGCCCCAAGATAAGCCTCACAGGGGAGGAGCCCGCTTTCTTT
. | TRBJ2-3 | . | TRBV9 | CASSAHRDPSTDTQYF | TGTGCCAGCAGCGCTCACAGGGATCCCAGCACAGATACGCAGTATTTT
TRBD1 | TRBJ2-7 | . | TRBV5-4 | CASSFSTGAYEQYF | TGTGCCAGCAGCTTTTCAACAGGGGCCTACGAGCAGTACTTC
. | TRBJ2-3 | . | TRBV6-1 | CASSVRDMVGNTQYF | TGTGCCAGCAGTGTCCGGGACATGGTCGGAAATACGCAGTATTTT
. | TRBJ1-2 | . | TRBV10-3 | CAISGQGGYGYTF | TGTGCCATCAGTGGGCAGGGAGGCTATGGCTACACCTTC
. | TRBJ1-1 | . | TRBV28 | CASSFPTRGGLNTEAFF | TGTGCCAGCAGTTTTCCAACGAGGGGGGGATTGAACACTGAAGCTTTCTTT
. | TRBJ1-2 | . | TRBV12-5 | CASGSAGTYGYTF | TGTGCTAGTGGTTCGGCAGGCACCTATGGCTACACCTTC
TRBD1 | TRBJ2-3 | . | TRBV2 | CASSDGQDTDTQYF | TGTGCCAGCAGCGATGGACAGGACACAGATACGCAGTATTTT
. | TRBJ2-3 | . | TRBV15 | CATSRGFTDTQYF | TGTGCCACCAGCAGGGGCTTCACAGATACGCAGTATTTT
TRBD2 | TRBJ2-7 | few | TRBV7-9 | CASSFLTSGTYEQYF | TGTGCCAGCAGCTTCTTGACTAGCGGTACCTACGAGCAGTACTTC
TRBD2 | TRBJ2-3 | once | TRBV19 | CASMGAGVYTDTQYF | TGTGCCAGTATGGGAGCGGGGGTGTACACAGATACGCAGTATTTT
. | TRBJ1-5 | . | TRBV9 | CASSPDQGNQPQHF | TGTGCCAGCAGCCCCGACCAGGGAAATCAGCCCCAGCATTTT
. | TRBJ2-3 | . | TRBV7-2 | CASSLAGRAGQMYF | TGTGCCAGCAGCTTAGCGGGTAGGGCGGGACAGATGTATTTT
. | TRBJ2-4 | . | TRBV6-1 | CASSEVSLAKNIQYF | TGTGCCAGCAGTGAAGTGAGCTTAGCCAAAAACATTCAGTACTTC
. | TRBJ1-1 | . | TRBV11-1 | CASSSPTVNTEAFF | TGTGCCAGCAGCTCGCCTACGGTGAACACTGAAGCTTTCTTT
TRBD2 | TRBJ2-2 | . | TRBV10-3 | CAIAAGRGITGELFF | TGTGCCATCGCTGCAGGGCGGGGGATAACCGGGGAGCTGTTTTTT
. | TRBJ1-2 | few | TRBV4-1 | CASSLSRPPGDGYTF | TGCGCCAGCAGCTTGAGCCGCCCCCCGGGGGATGGCTACACCTTC
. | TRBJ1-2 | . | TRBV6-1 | CATLRRGDGYTF | TGTGCCACCCTCCGCAGGGGCGATGGCTACACCTTC
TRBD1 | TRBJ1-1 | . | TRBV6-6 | CASYRGDTEAFF | TGTGCCAGCTACAGGGGGGACACTGAAGCTTTCTTT
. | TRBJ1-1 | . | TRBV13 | CASSFGQTEAFF | TGTGCCAGCAGCTTTGGACAGACTGAAGCTTTCTTT